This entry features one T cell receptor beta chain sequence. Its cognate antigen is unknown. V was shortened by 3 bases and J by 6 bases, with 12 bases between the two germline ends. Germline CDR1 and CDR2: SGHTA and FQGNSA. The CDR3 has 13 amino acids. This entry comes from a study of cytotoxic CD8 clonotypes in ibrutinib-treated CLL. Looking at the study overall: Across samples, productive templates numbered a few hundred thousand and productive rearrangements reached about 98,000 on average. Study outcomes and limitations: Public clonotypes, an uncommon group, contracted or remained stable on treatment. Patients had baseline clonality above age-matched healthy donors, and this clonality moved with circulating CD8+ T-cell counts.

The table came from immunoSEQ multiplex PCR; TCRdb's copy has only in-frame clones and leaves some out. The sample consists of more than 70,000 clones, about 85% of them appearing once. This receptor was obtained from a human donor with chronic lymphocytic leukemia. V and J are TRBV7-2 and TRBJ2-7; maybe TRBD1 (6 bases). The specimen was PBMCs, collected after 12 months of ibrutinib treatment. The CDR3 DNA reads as TGTGCCAGCAGCTTGGTTCAGGGGCGCGAGCAGTACTTC. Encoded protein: CASSLVQGREQYF.